Each of the 22 T cell receptor beta chains below was sequenced from the same sample in a study of blood T cell repertoires in COVID-19. Using immunoSEQ multiplex PCR, the repertoire was profiled, and TCRdb retains in-frame clones only, with some absent. The data show about 480,000 clones, about 89% seen once. The sample comprised peripheral blood. These TCRs come from a woman in her forties or fifties with COVID-19, enrolled during active disease.

This sequence joins TRBV27 and TRBJ2-4; D might be TRBD1 (6 bases). CDR1 MNHEY and CDR2 SMNVEV come from the germline V gene (reference sequence). The CDR3 is 16 residues long. V lost 2 bases, J lost 3 bases, and 14 bases lay in between. The CDR3 sequence: CASSLSWGLVKNIQYF. CDR3 sequence (DNA): TGTGCCAGCAGTTTAAGCTGGGGGCTGGTCAAAAACATTCAGTACTTC.

This clone was picked up one time. The chain combines TRBV5-1 with TRBJ2-2; 10 nucleotides agree with TRBD1. The CDR3 has 15 residues. J gave up 5 bases and V 4 bases, and 5 bases lay outside the gene matches. Germline V CDR1 and CDR2: SGHRS, YFSETQ. CDR3 sequence reads: CASSPDRGQTGELFF. DNA for the CDR3: TGCGCCAGCAGCCCTGACAGGGGGCAAACCGGGGAGCTGTTTTTT. Full variable domain (rest looked up from reference TRBV5-1 and TRBJ2-2): KAGVTQTPRYLIKTRGQQVTLSCSPISGHRSVSWYQQTPGQGLQFLFEYFSETQRNKGNFPGRFSGRQFSNSRSEMNVSTLELGDSALYLCASSPDRGQTGELFFGEGSRLTVL.

This chain uses TRBV10-1 with TRBJ1-1, with 12 bases that match TRBD1. Germline-derived CDR1 and CDR2 are WNHNN and SYGVQD (reference sequence). This CDR3 has 13 amino acids. V dropped 6 bases and J dropped 11; count of bases not matched to a gene: 7. This CDR3 is CASSPTGTGGAFF. For the CDR3, the DNA is TGCGCCAGCAGCCCCACCGGGACAGGGGGCGCTTTCTTT.

This chain uses TRBV6-5 with TRBJ1-2; D possibly corresponds to TRBD1 (6 bases). The germline V gene encodes CDR1 MNHEY and CDR2 SVGAGI. There are 14 residues in the CDR3. The V and J ends lost 7 bases and 2 bases respectively, with 14 bases between them. The CDR3 region has the DNA TGTGCCAGCACCCGATGGGGGCCCAACTATGGCTACACCTTC. This translates into CASTRWGPNYGYTF.

The chain is built from TRBV5-1 and TRBJ1-6, with 7 bases aligning to TRBD1. The CDR3 runs 14 residues. The junction had 7 bases not matched to a gene; V was cut back by 5 bases and J by 8 bases. The germline gives CDR1 SGHRS, CDR2 YFSETQ. CDR3 loop: CASRQGPADSPLHF. Here the CDR3 DNA reads TGCGCCAGCAGACAGGGGCCGGCGGATTCACCCCTCCACTTT.

This sequence joins TRBV12-3 or TRBV12-4 and TRBJ2-7; D may be TRBD1 (6 bases). V shed 5 bases and J shed 9 bases, with 17 bases lying between them. CDR3 length: 13 amino acids. This chain's CDR3 is CASSKDRTSAQYF. CDR3 sequence (DNA): TGTGCCAGCAGTAAGGACAGAACTTCCGCGCAGTACTTC.

In its sample, this clone was seen a few times. The J gene is TRBJ1-2, the V gene TRBV6-5; no reliable D call. The germline V gene has CDR1 MNHEY and CDR2 SVGAGI. Trimming cost V 6 bases and J 5 bases, with 10 bases left between them. CDR3 length: 12 residues. The CDR3 is CASRGLRYGYTF. CDR3 sequence (DNA): TGTGCCAGCAGGGGTTTGAGGTATGGCTACACCTTC.

This rearrangement joins TRBV30 to TRBJ2-1; D might be TRBD1 (6 bases). V gave up 2 bases and J gave up 0 bases, with 14 bases separating them. Looked up from germline, CDR1 is GTSNPN and CDR2 is SVGIG (reference sequence). The CDR3 is 16 amino acids. In nucleotides, the CDR3 is TGTGCCTGGAGTAGTCGCACAGGGCGCTCCTACAATGAGCAGTTCTTC. The encoded protein is CAWSSRTGRSYNEQFF. Variable domain in full (rest from reference TRBV30 and TRBJ2-1): SQTIHQWPATLVQPVGSPLSLECTVEGTSNPNLYWYRQAAGRGLQLLFYSVGIGQISSEVPQNLSASRPQDRQFILSSKKLLLSDSGFYLCAWSSRTGRSYNEQFFGPGTRLTVL.

The chain couples TRBV19 to TRBJ2-2; tentative D call: TRBD2 (6 bases). The CDR3 loop spans 14 amino acids. From germline, CDR1 is LNHDA and CDR2 SQIVND (reference sequence). Between the trimmed V and J ends, which lost 10 bases and 3 bases, there was a span of 15 bases. The CDR3 nucleotides are TGTGCCATGGGTAGCGGTCTCGACACCGGGGAGCTGTTTTTT. It specifies CAMGSGLDTGELFF.

This clone has just one count. V is TRBV9 and J is TRBJ2-1; 14 bases map to TRBD2. The trim removed 4 bases at V and 0 bases at J, leaving 12 bases unmatched. The CDR3 is made up of 20 amino acids. Germline-derived CDR1 and CDR2 are SGDLS and YYNGEE. CDR3 region: CASSPPSGTSGGSSYNEQFF. The CDR3 bases are TGTGCCAGCAGCCCCCCCTCCGGGACTAGCGGGGGTAGCTCCTACAATGAGCAGTTCTTC.

The chain recombines TRBV10-1 with TRBJ1-4; TRBD1 might be the D (5 bases). This CDR3 comprises 16 residues. Looked up from germline, CDR1 is WNHNN and CDR2 is SYGVQD (reference sequence). Trimming removed 6 bases from V and 2 bases from J, with 16 bases in between. The CDR3 loop reads CASSPGGTSTNEKLFF. CDR3 in DNA: TGCGCCAGCAGCCCCGGGGGGACGAGCACTAATGAAAAACTGTTTTTT.

The rearrangement joins TRBV2 to TRBJ2-1, with TRBD1 matching 9 bases. CDR1 and CDR2 from the germline V gene are SNHLY and FYNNEI. This CDR3 is built from 12 residues. V was clipped by 7 bases and J by 16 bases; unmatched bases: 11. Here the CDR3 reads CASKLGDRAPFF. DNA of the CDR3: TGTGCCAGCAAATTAGGGGACAGGGCACCCTTCTTC.

The chain couples TRBV7-9 to TRBJ1-3; maybe TRBD1 (5 bases). In germline, CDR1 is SEHNR, CDR2 FQNEAQ (reference sequence). The CDR3 totals 14 residues. V was trimmed by 5 bases and J by 4 bases, leaving 12 bases between them. The DNA of the CDR3 is TGTGCCAGCAGCGACGAAACAGGCGGAAACACCATATATTTT. Protein product: CASSDETGGNTIYF.

The J gene is TRBJ1-2, the V gene TRBV5-1, with unresolved D. The CDR3 contains 12 residues. The germline V and J ends were trimmed by 4 bases and 6 bases, with 10 bases remaining between them. CDR1 and CDR2 from the germline V gene are SGHRS and YFSETQ. The CDR3 spells CASSDGFDGYTF. The CDR3 DNA sequence: TGCGCCAGCAGCGACGGGTTCGATGGCTACACCTTC.

V usage is TRBV9 and J usage is TRBJ2-2; TRBD2 agrees at 12 bases. The V gene end was trimmed by 5 bases and the J gene end by 4 bases; junction bases not matched to a gene: 6. In germline, CDR1 is SGDLS, CDR2 YYNGEE. This CDR3 has 16 residues. The CDR3 nucleotides are TGTGCCAGCAGTCTACTAGCGGGGGGTACCACCGGGGAGCTGTTTTTT. Translating it yields CASSLLAGGTTGELFF.

The chain combines TRBV5-4 with TRBJ2-3; D call uncertain. Germline V gives CDR1 SGHNT, CDR2 YYREEE (reference sequence). This CDR3 contains 13 residues. Deletions cut 0 bases from V and 1 base from J, with 3 bases between. Here the CDR3 reads CASSLVGTDTQYF. As DNA, the CDR3 is TGTGCCAGCAGCTTGGTCGGCACAGATACGCAGTATTTT. The variable domain in full, with the rest retrieved from reference TRBV5-4 and TRBJ2-3, is ETGVTQSPTHLIKTRGQQVTLRCSSQSGHNTVSWYQQALGQGPQFIFQYYREEENGRGNFPPRFSGLQFPNYSSELNVNALELDDSALYLCASSLVGTDTQYFGPGTRLTVL.

The chain joins TRBV6-5 to TRBJ2-7, with TRBD1 identical over 10 bases. This CDR3 has 14 residues. Trimming at V came to 2 bases and at J to 4 bases, leaving 2 bases not matched to a gene. Germline CDR1 reads MNHEY; CDR2 reads SVGAGI. The CDR3, as DNA: TGTGCCAGCAGTTACACGGGACAGGGGTACGAGCAGTACTTC. It encodes CASSYTGQGYEQYF.

The chain combines TRBV19 with TRBJ2-2, with 13 bases fitting TRBD2. The CDR3 is made up of 16 amino acids. The germline CDR1 and CDR2 sequences are LNHDA and SQIVND (reference sequence). J was trimmed by 7 bases and V by 6 bases; bases with no gene match: 8. The CDR3 DNA reads as TGTGCCAGTAGAACTAGCGGGGGGGCTTTAAGCGGGGAGCTGTTTTTT. Amino acids: CASRTSGGALSGELFF.

V usage is TRBV19 and J usage is TRBJ2-2; D perhaps matches TRBD1 (5 bases). CDR3 size: 14 residues. V dropped 4 bases and J dropped 4 bases, with 10 bases sitting between them. CDR1 LNHDA and CDR2 SQIVND come from the germline V gene (reference sequence). CDR3 region: CASSRGSRTGELFF. In DNA form, the CDR3 reads TGTGCCAGTAGTAGGGGCAGTCGCACCGGGGAGCTGTTTTTT.

The chain couples TRBV29-1 to TRBJ1-2; TRBD1 might be the D (6 bases). Deletions cut 1 base from V and 7 bases from J, with 7 bases between. Germline V gene data show CDR1 as SQVTM and CDR2 as ANQGSEA. CDR3 size: 11 residues. The CDR3 spells CSVEVGGGYTF. CDR3 in DNA: TGCAGCGTTGAAGTAGGGGGTGGCTACACCTTC.

The rearrangement uses TRBV2 and TRBJ1-4; the D is unclear. V was cut by 3 bases and J by 8 bases, with 7 bases left in between. The CDR3 runs to 12 residues. Germline assignment: CDR1 SNHLY and CDR2 FYNNEI. This CDR3 reads CASSEGGEKLFF. The CDR3 nucleotides are TGTGCCAGCAGTGAGGGCGGGGAAAAACTGTTTTTT.

The chain employs TRBV7-2 and TRBJ2-1; 11 bases are a match to TRBD2. The junction had 7 bases not matched to a gene; V was cut back by 5 bases and J by 7 bases. Germline CDR1 is SGHTA and CDR2 is FQGNSA. The CDR3 spans 15 residues. Here the CDR3 reads CASSNSGGAWNEQFF. The CDR3 nucleotides are TGTGCCAGCAGCAATAGCGGGGGGGCCTGGAATGAGCAGTTCTTC.